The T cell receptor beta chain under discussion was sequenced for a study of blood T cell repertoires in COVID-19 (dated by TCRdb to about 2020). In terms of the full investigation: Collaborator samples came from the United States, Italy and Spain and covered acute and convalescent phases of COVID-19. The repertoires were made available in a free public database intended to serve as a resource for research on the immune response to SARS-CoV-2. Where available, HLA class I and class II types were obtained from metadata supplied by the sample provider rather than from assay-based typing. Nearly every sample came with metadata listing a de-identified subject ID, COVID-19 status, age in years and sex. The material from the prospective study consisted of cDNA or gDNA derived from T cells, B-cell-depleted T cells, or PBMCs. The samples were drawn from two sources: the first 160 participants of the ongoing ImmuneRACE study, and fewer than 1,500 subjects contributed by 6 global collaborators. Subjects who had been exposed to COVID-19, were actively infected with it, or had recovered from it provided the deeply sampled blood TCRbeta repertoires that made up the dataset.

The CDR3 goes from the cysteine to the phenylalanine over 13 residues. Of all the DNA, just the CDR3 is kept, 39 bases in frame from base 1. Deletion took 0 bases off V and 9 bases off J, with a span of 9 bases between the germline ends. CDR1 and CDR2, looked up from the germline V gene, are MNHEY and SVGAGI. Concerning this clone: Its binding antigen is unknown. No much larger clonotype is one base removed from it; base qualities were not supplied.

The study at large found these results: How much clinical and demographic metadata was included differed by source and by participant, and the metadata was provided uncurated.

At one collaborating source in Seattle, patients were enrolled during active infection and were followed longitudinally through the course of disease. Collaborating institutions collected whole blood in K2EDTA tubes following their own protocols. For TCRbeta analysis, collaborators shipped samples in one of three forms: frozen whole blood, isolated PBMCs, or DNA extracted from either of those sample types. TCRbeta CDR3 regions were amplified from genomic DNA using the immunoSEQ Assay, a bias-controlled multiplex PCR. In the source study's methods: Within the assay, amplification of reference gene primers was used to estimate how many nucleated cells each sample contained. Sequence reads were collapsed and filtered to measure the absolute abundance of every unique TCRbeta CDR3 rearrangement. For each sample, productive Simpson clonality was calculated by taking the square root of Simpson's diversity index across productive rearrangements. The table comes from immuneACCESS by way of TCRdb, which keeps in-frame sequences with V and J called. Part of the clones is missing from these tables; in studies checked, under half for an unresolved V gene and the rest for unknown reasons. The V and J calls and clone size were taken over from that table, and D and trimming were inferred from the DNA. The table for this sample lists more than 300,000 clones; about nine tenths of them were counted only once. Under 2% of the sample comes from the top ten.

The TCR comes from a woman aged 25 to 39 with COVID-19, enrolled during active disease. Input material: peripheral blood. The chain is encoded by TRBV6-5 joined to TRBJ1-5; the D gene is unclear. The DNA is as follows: TGTGCCAGCAGTTACTCCCCAGGTCGGCCCCAGCATTTT. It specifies CASSYSPGRPQHF.